Listed below are T cell receptor beta chains from one sample, sequenced in a study of cytomegalovirus exposure and HLA in healthy donors. Assay used: immunoSEQ multiplex PCR; TCRdb lists only in-frame clones, some missing. Altogether about 150,000 clones are present, over 60% being singletons, with the ten largest covering 1.5% to 2%. The sample comprised PBMCs. Every receptor here comes from a woman aged 25 to 39 in good health and CMV-seronegative. Each CDR3 is given with its conserved first and last residue. The order of the fields is V gene, J gene, clone size, D gene, CDR3 DNA, CDR3 protein. The D gene is left open where the match is weak. Expanded clones are given a class, and other clones once, few, many or no size at all.

v_gene: TRBV5-6; j_gene: TRBJ1-6; abundance: -; d_gene: -; CDR3nt: TGTGCCAGCAGCATCGGGACACCCTCCTATAATTCACCCCTCCACTTT; CDR3aa: CASSIGTPSYNSPLHF
v_gene: TRBV6-5; j_gene: TRBJ1-2; abundance: -; d_gene: -; CDR3nt: TGTGCCAGCAGTTACGGCCCGGGGGGGGGAGCCACCTTC; CDR3aa: CASSYGPGGGATF
v_gene: TRBV4-1; j_gene: TRBJ2-1; abundance: -; d_gene: TRBD2; CDR3nt: TGCGCCAGCAGCCAAGAGGGTGGGACTAGCTCCTACAATGAGCAGTTCTTC; CDR3aa: CASSQEGGTSSYNEQFF
v_gene: TRBV5-1; j_gene: TRBJ1-2; abundance: few; d_gene: TRBD1; CDR3nt: TGCGCCAGCAGCTGGGACAGGGCGGGGGGCTACACCTTC; CDR3aa: CASSWDRAGGYTF
v_gene: TRBV12-5; j_gene: TRBJ1-2; abundance: -; d_gene: -; CDR3nt: TGTGCTAGTGGTTTTTCGAACTATGGCTACACCTTC; CDR3aa: CASGFSNYGYTF
v_gene: TRBV6-5; j_gene: TRBJ1-2; abundance: few; d_gene: TRBD1; CDR3nt: TGTGCCAGCAGTTACTACGCGGACAGGGACTATGGCTACACCTTC; CDR3aa: CASSYYADRDYGYTF
v_gene: TRBV27; j_gene: TRBJ2-1; abundance: -; d_gene: TRBD1; CDR3nt: TGTGCCAGCAGTTTGGCGAGGGGACAGGGGGCTGGAGAGCAGTTCTTC; CDR3aa: CASSLARGQGAGEQFF
v_gene: TRBV7-9; j_gene: TRBJ1-6; abundance: -; d_gene: TRBD1; CDR3nt: TGTGCCAGCAGCTACTTTCAGGGGGCCTCCTATAATTCACCCCTCCACTTT; CDR3aa: CASSYFQGASYNSPLHF
v_gene: TRBV19; j_gene: TRBJ1-5; abundance: -; d_gene: TRBD1; CDR3nt: TGTGCCAGTATGCCAGGGGGGACCAGCAATCAGCCCCAGCATTTT; CDR3aa: CASMPGGTSNQPQHF
v_gene: TRBV19; j_gene: TRBJ2-3; abundance: -; d_gene: TRBD2; CDR3nt: TGTGCCAGTAGGGGACTAGCGGGGGTAAACACAGATACGCAGTATTTT; CDR3aa: CASRGLAGVNTDTQYF
v_gene: TRBV5-4; j_gene: TRBJ2-5; abundance: -; d_gene: -; CDR3nt: TGTGCCAGCAGCTTCCCCAGGGGAGGGTTAGAGACCCAGTACTTC; CDR3aa: CASSFPRGGLETQYF
v_gene: TRBV14; j_gene: TRBJ1-1; abundance: once; d_gene: -; CDR3nt: TGTGCCAGCAGCCAATCCGGGGGATCAAACACTGAAGCTTTCTTT; CDR3aa: CASSQSGGSNTEAFF
v_gene: TRBV19; j_gene: TRBJ1-1; abundance: -; d_gene: TRBD1; CDR3nt: TGTGCCAGTAGTTCCCCATCGAGACAGGGGGAGGACACTGAAGCTTTCTTT; CDR3aa: CASSSPSRQGEDTEAFF
v_gene: TRBV18; j_gene: TRBJ2-7; abundance: -; d_gene: TRBD1; CDR3nt: TGTGCCAGCTCACCCCCAGGGGGCTCCTACGAGCAGTACTTC; CDR3aa: CASSPPGGSYEQYF
v_gene: TRBV6-1; j_gene: TRBJ2-7; abundance: -; d_gene: -; CDR3nt: TGTGCCAGCAGTGGAGGAGCCAGCCATTCTCACTTC; CDR3aa: CASSGGASHSHF
v_gene: TRBV5-6; j_gene: TRBJ1-2; abundance: -; d_gene: -; CDR3nt: TGTGCCAGCAGCTTGTTTAGCAGGGGCCCTGAATATGGCTACACCTTC; CDR3aa: CASSLFSRGPEYGYTF
v_gene: TRBV5-1; j_gene: TRBJ1-5; abundance: -; d_gene: -; CDR3nt: TGCGCCAGCAGCTTGCTAGGCAACAATCAGCCCCAGCATTTT; CDR3aa: CASSLLGNNQPQHF
v_gene: TRBV5-4; j_gene: TRBJ2-2; abundance: -; d_gene: -; CDR3nt: TGTGCCAGCAGCTTGTTAGGGGTTGGCACCGGGGAGCTGTTTTTT; CDR3aa: CASSLLGVGTGELFF
v_gene: TRBV7-3; j_gene: TRBJ2-7; abundance: -; d_gene: TRBD1; CDR3nt: TGTGCCAGCGCCAAAGACAGGGGCTACGAGCAGTACTTC; CDR3aa: CASAKDRGYEQYF
v_gene: TRBV5-8; j_gene: TRBJ1-2; abundance: -; d_gene: TRBD1; CDR3nt: TGTGCCAGCAGCATACGGACAGGGGAACACTATGGCTACACCTTC; CDR3aa: CASSIRTGEHYGYTF
v_gene: TRBV5-1; j_gene: TRBJ1-1; abundance: -; d_gene: -; CDR3nt: TGCGCCAGCAGCTTACAGGGTAGCCCCACTGAAGCTTTCTTT; CDR3aa: CASSLQGSPTEAFF
v_gene: TRBV5-1; j_gene: TRBJ2-1; abundance: -; d_gene: -; CDR3nt: TGCGCCAGCAACCGACAGCCATCGAGCTCCTACAATGAGCAGTTCTTC; CDR3aa: CASNRQPSSSYNEQFF
v_gene: TRBV9; j_gene: TRBJ1-1; abundance: -; d_gene: -; CDR3nt: TGTGCCAGCAGCGTAGAGGGGCACCCAACTGAAGCTTTCTTT; CDR3aa: CASSVEGHPTEAFF
v_gene: TRBV5-4; j_gene: TRBJ2-7; abundance: few; d_gene: -; CDR3nt: TGTGCCAGCAGCTTGGGCGGGGAGATAAGCTCCTACGAGCAGTACTTC; CDR3aa: CASSLGGEISSYEQYF
v_gene: TRBV7-6; j_gene: TRBJ2-3; abundance: once; d_gene: TRBD2; CDR3nt: TGTGCCAGCAGCTTACGGGTTAGCGGGGGGCAAAGCACAGATACGCAGTATTTT; CDR3aa: CASSLRVSGGQSTDTQYF
v_gene: TRBV9; j_gene: TRBJ2-2; abundance: -; d_gene: -; CDR3nt: TGTGCCAGCAGCGTAGGAAACGGGAACACCGGGGAGCTGTTTTTT; CDR3aa: CASSVGNGNTGELFF
v_gene: TRBV18; j_gene: TRBJ2-3; abundance: -; d_gene: TRBD2; CDR3nt: TGTGCCAGCTCACCACGAGCGGGGGGGGAACCTAGCACAGATACGCAGTATTTT; CDR3aa: CASSPRAGGEPSTDTQYF
v_gene: TRBV5-8; j_gene: TRBJ2-3; abundance: -; d_gene: -; CDR3nt: TGTGCCAGCTCTCACAGAGTCACAGATACGCAGTATTTT; CDR3aa: CASSHRVTDTQYF
v_gene: TRBV18; j_gene: TRBJ1-5; abundance: -; d_gene: TRBD1; CDR3nt: TGTGCCAGCTCACCGACAGGGGAGGTTCAGCCCCAGCATTTT; CDR3aa: CASSPTGEVQPQHF
v_gene: TRBV2; j_gene: TRBJ2-5; abundance: once; d_gene: TRBD2; CDR3nt: TGTGCCAGCAACCCGGGGATGACTAGCGGGGGGGCCCAAGAGACCCAGTACTTC; CDR3aa: CASNPGMTSGGAQETQYF
v_gene: TRBV18; j_gene: TRBJ1-6; abundance: -; d_gene: TRBD1; CDR3nt: TGTGCCAGCTCCTCCGGGACAGGACGTCGTAATTCACCCCTCCACTTT; CDR3aa: CASSSGTGRRNSPLHF
v_gene: TRBV9; j_gene: TRBJ2-5; abundance: -; d_gene: TRBD2; CDR3nt: TGTGCCAGCAGCGTAGGAGCGGGGGGGCTGGGACAAGAGACCCAGTACTTC; CDR3aa: CASSVGAGGLGQETQYF
v_gene: TRBV18; j_gene: TRBJ2-2; abundance: -; d_gene: -; CDR3nt: TGTGCCAGCTCACCCCGACAGAACACCGGGGAGCTGTTTTTT; CDR3aa: CASSPRQNTGELFF
v_gene: TRBV6-1; j_gene: TRBJ2-3; abundance: few; d_gene: TRBD2; CDR3nt: TGTGCCAGCAGTGCCCTTAGAGGGACTAGCGGGGGTTCTAGCACAGATACGCAGTATTTT; CDR3aa: CASSALRGTSGGSSTDTQYF
v_gene: TRBV5-6; j_gene: TRBJ1-2; abundance: -; d_gene: -; CDR3nt: TGTGCCAGCTTTCTCCCGGGGGGAAAGGACTATGGCTACACCTTC; CDR3aa: CASFLPGGKDYGYTF
v_gene: TRBV6-1; j_gene: TRBJ1-6; abundance: -; d_gene: TRBD1; CDR3nt: TGTGCCAGCAGGACAGGGGGCCTGCGTTCACCCCTCCACTTT; CDR3aa: CASRTGGLRSPLHF